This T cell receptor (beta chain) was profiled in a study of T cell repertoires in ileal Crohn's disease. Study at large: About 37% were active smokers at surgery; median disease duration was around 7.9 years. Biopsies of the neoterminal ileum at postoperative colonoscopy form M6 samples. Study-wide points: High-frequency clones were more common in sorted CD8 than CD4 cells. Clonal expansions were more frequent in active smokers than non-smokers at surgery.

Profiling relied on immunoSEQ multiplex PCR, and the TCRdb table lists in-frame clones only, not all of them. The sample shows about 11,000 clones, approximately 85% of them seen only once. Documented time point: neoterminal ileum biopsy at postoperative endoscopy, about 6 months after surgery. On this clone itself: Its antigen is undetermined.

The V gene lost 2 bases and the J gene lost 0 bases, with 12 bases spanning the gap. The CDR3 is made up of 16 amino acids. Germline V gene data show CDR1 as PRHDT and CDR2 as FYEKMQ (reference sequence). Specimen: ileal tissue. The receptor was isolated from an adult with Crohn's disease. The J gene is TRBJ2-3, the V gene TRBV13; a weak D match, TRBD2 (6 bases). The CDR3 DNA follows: TGTGCCAGCAGCTTATGGGGCGGGGCGAGCACAGATACGCAGTATTTT. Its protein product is CASSLWGGASTDTQYF.